This entry features one T cell receptor beta chain sequence. Antigen unknown. The V gene lost 1 base and the J gene lost 0 bases, with 8 bases spanning the gap. Germline V lookup: CDR1 SGHRS, CDR2 YFSETQ. CDR3 size: 15 residues. This record comes from a study of T cells in tuberculosis. Study-wide background: In South Africa, adults with active tuberculosis were compared with IGRA-negative and latently infected IGRA-positive adolescents.

Tuberculin skin test and IGRA determined adolescents' latent tuberculosis status at entry. TCRdb keeps only in-frame clones here, not all; method: immunoSEQ multiplex PCR. The table includes over 35,000 clones, around 96% detected once. Findings and caveats of the study: Smaller distances to GMM-specific TCRs suggested their expansion in active tuberculosis. Active tuberculosis patients had shorter CDR3-alpha; the beta difference was nonsignificant.

Sequenced: PBMCs. V gene TRBV5-1 combines with J gene TRBJ1-3; D is unresolved. The clonotype comes from a donor aged 10 to 29 with latent tuberculosis or without tuberculosis infection. In nucleotides, the CDR3 is TGCGCCAGCAGCTTGATCCCGAGCTCTGGAAACACCATATATTTT. Amino acids: CASSLIPSSGNTIYF.